This T cell receptor beta chain comes out of a study of sequential checkpoint blockade in melanoma. Across the whole study: Around 90 pretreatment tumor DNA samples were TCRβ immunosequenced.

Comment on this clone: Its matching antigen is unknown.

V lost 3 bases, J lost 4 bases, and 11 bases stayed unmatched. This CDR3 is built from 16 residues. Germline assignment: CDR1 SGHRS and CDR2 YFSETQ. Clones were sequenced by immunoSEQ multiplex PCR, and TCRdb holds only the in-frame ones, with some missing. The sample carries 5,000 to 7,000 clones, 20% to 25% recorded once. Study results and limitations: Mutational load did not correlate with tumor T-cell fraction or clonality.

The sample's treatment: randomized to nivolumab then ipilimumab (arm A) or the reverse (arm B). Patients had received no earlier DNA-damaging chemotherapy. This chain uses TRBV5-1 with TRBJ1-1; 8 nucleotides line up with TRBD1. The material was tumor tissue (inferred from file names), obtained from a patient given nivolumab and ipilimumab in sequence. The clonotype originates from a human donor with melanoma. Written as DNA, the CDR3 is TGCGCCAGCAGCTCCTCCACAGCGACAGGGGTCACTGAAGCTTTCTTT. Its translation: CASSSSTATGVTEAFF.